This T cell receptor beta chain stems from a study of response to subunit inactivated influenza vaccine. A single count supports this clonotype. MiXCR was run by TCRdb on the RT-PCR reads, yielding one entry per CDR3 protein. The table has about 310,000 distinct CDR3 sequences, around 22% seen once. The CDR3 covers 15 residues. With 3 bases removed from V and 4 bases from J, the gap between germline ends came to 18 bases. Germline V gene sequence: CDR1 DFQATT, CDR2 SNEGSKA (reference sequence). The V call is TRBV20-1, the J call TRBJ2-5; D might be TRBD1 (6 bases). The TCR was taken from a man in his fifties or sixties who received an inactivated influenza vaccine. The sequencing used PBMCs from blood, collected about 20 months after vaccination. The DNA of the CDR3 is TGCAGTGCTAGCGGACGGCCAACAGGGCCAGAGACCCAGTACTTC. This translates into CSASGRPTGPETQYF.